A single sample gave rise to the 9 T cell receptor beta chains below, sequenced in a study of cytomegalovirus exposure and HLA in healthy donors. The PCR ran on 60 Vbeta and 13 Jbeta primers. The assay was immunoSEQ multiplex PCR, and TCRdb's table has in-frame clones only and misses some. The sample lists about 170,000 clones, over 80% occurring once. The sequenced material came from PBMCs. The receptor set was obtained from a woman aged 45-60 years in good health and CMV-seropositive.

This clone was detected only once. This chain joins TRBV19 and TRBJ2-7; 11 bases are shared with TRBD2. Germline trimming cut 6 bases from V and 0 bases from J; bases unmatched to any gene: 4. CDR3 length equals 15 residues. Germline CDR1 reads LNHDA; CDR2 reads SQIVND (reference sequence). The CDR3 protein is CASSRLAGSSYEQYF. The DNA for the CDR3 is TGTGCCAGTAGCCGACTAGCGGGGTCCTCCTACGAGCAGTACTTC.

The rearrangement uses TRBV6-6 and TRBJ1-1; 7 positions match TRBD1. CDR3 length equals 14 residues. The V and J ends lost 7 bases and 9 bases, in that order; junction bases with no gene match: 14. CDR1 is MNHNY, CDR2 SVGAGI, per germline (reference sequence). CDR3 in amino acids: CASTHSVGDSKAFF. Written as DNA, the CDR3 is TGTGCCAGCACCCATTCCGTAGGGGACAGTAAAGCTTTCTTT.

Only a few counts were recorded for this clone. V is TRBV9 and J is TRBJ1-1, with 7 bases fitting TRBD1. J was trimmed by 3 bases and V by 3 bases; bases with no gene match: 14. CDR1 and CDR2 (germline): SGDLS, YYNGEE. There are 17 residues in the CDR3. The CDR3 coding sequence is TGTGCCAGCAGCGGAAGGGACAGACGTAGGGGTGACACTGAAGCTTTCTTT. Translating it yields CASSGRDRRRGDTEAFF.

The rearrangement joins TRBV25-1 to TRBJ2-2; D not certain. The CDR3 spans 14 residues. CDR1 is MGHDK, CDR2 SYGVNS, per germline. V gave up 6 bases and J gave up 2 bases, with 10 bases separating them. CDR3 amino acids: CASRFQANTGELFF. In DNA, the CDR3 is TGTGCCAGCAGGTTCCAGGCTAACACCGGGGAGCTGTTTTTT. The variable domain in full, completed from reference TRBV25-1 and TRBJ2-2, reads EADIYQTPRYLVIGTGKKITLECSQTMGHDKMYWYQQDPGMELHLIHYSYGVNSTEKGDLSSESTVSRIRTEHFPLTLESARPSHTSQYLCASRFQANTGELFFGEGSRLTVL.

This rearrangement joins TRBV19 to TRBJ1-4; a possible D gene is TRBD1 (5 bases). V shed 10 bases and J shed 7 bases, with 19 bases lying between them. Germline V CDR1 and CDR2: LNHDA, SQIVND (reference sequence). This CDR3 has 14 residues. The DNA of the CDR3 is TGTGCCACCGGGAGCGGGGGTGTGGGTGAAAAACTGTTTTTT. Its protein product is CATGSGGVGEKLFF.

The chain joins TRBV4-1 to TRBJ1-5, with a possible D match to TRBD1 (5 bases). Germline CDR1 reads MGHRA; CDR2 reads YSYEKL. The CDR3 is 16 residues long. V was trimmed by 0 bases and J by 2 bases, leaving 11 bases between them. The CDR3 reads CASSQDGGIGNQPQHF. The CDR3 DNA reads TGCGCCAGCAGCCAAGATGGGGGGATTGGCAATCAGCCCCAGCATTTT.

The chain recombines TRBV5-1 with TRBJ2-1; 16 bases are shared with TRBD2. This CDR3 contains 18 residues. V trimming: 3 bases; J trimming: 6 bases; junction bases outside the gene matches: 9. Germline CDR1 reads SGHRS; CDR2 reads YFSETQ. CDR3 region: CASSWTGTSGGASNEQFF. The CDR3 nucleotides are TGCGCCAGCAGCTGGACCGGGACTAGCGGGGGGGCCTCCAATGAGCAGTTCTTC. The variable domain in full, completed from reference TRBV5-1 and TRBJ2-1, reads KAGVTQTPRYLIKTRGQQVTLSCSPISGHRSVSWYQQTPGQGLQFLFEYFSETQRNKGNFPGRFSGRQFSNSRSEMNVSTLELGDSALYLCASSWTGTSGGASNEQFFGPGTRLTVL.

V gene TRBV9 combines with J gene TRBJ2-5, with D maybe TRBD2 (5 bases). This CDR3 spans 13 amino acids. Trimming cost V 4 bases and J 6 bases, with 13 bases left between them. Germline CDR1 reads SGDLS; CDR2 reads YYNGEE. The CDR3 nucleotides are TGTGCCAGCAGCCCTGAGGGCTCGAAGACCCAGTACTTC. Protein: CASSPEGSKTQYF. Full variable domain (remainder filled in from reference TRBV9 and TRBJ2-5): DSGVTQTPKHLITATGQRVTLRCSPRSGDLSVYWYQQSLDQGLQFLIQYYNGEERAKGNILERFSAQQFPDLHSELNLSSLELGDSALYFCASSPEGSKTQYFGPGTRLLVL.

V is TRBV2 and J is TRBJ1-1, with D maybe TRBD1 (6 bases). In germline, CDR1 is SNHLY, CDR2 FYNNEI. CDR3 length equals 16 residues. The V end lost 2 bases, the J end lost 5 bases, and 18 bases lay between the germline ends. As DNA, the CDR3 is TGTGCCAGCAGTGAATATCACGCGACCAGGGGAACTGAAGCTTTCTTT. This encodes CASSEYHATRGTEAFF.